The clone carrying this T cell receptor (beta chain) appeared many times. Its specificity is unknown. Overall study results and limits: Tumor-infiltrating Treg TCR alpha and beta sequences overlapped most with tumor naive CD4+ T cells, then blood naive. Whole repertoires were not studied in the larger cohort, only one V-J beta rearrangement. Tumor memory CD4+ T cell TCR gene usage was found to cluster with blood and lymph node memory CD4+ cells and with lymph node naive CD4+ cells.

Tregs were sorted as CD4+CD25+CD127-/low cells. Full-length variable regions came from constant-region reverse primers plus semi-nested Nested Universal Primer A PCR. TCRdb re-analysed the 5' RACE reads in MiXCR, keeping a single row per CDR3 protein. The repertoire holds about 11,000 distinct CDR3 sequences, 27% seen once, with around 3% in the top ten. The sequenced sample was Tregs sorted from a lymph node. The TCR originated in a female donor with breast cancer.

CDR3 bases: TGTGCCAGCAGCTCAGAAGGCGGGAGCTCCTACAATGAGCAGTTCTTC. Translating it yields CASSSEGGSSYNEQFF. J is TRBJ2-1 and V is TRBV4-2; 7 positions match TRBD2. From germline, CDR1 is LGHNA and CDR2 YNFKEQ. The length of the CDR3 is 16 residues. The V segment lost 5 bases and the J segment 0 bases; nucleotides outside the gene matches: 7.